This T cell receptor (beta chain) derives from a study of radiotherapy plus CTLA-4 blockade in lung cancer (dated 2018 in TCRdb). About the study as a whole: Objective responses were observed in approximately 17% of enrolled patients, and disease control was achieved in less than 35%.

Points on this clone: The antigen it recognizes is unknown. Base qualities are not provided; no much larger clone lies one nucleotide away.

The study tested focal radiation therapy combined with CTLA-4 blockade (ipilimumab) in patients with chemo-refractory metastatic non-small-cell lung cancer. Overall study results and their limits: TCR clones derived from tumors expanded in peripheral blood after treatment with radiotherapy and ipilimumab. The strongest predictors of response, as reported, were early dynamic changes in blood T cell clones along with a rise in serum interferon-beta after radiation.

Libraries were constructed by the immunoSEQ multiplex PCR assay. TCRdb mirrors the immuneACCESS table, restricted to in-frame sequences. Some clones are absent from its copies; in checked studies, under half trace to an unresolved V gene, and the reason for the others is unknown. Present in this sample are 130,000 or so clones, 70% to 90% of which were seen just once. The biggest ten clones account for roughly 6.9% of the sample. The germline V gene (reference sequence) provides CDR1 MNHNY and CDR2 SVGAGI. The CDR3 spans 16 residues, from the cysteine through the phenylalanine. Only the CDR3 portion is preserved as DNA: 48 bases, with reading frame beginning at the first base. Cut back by 0 bases and 12 bases, the V and J ends lie 20 bases apart.

The rearrangement joined TRBV6-6 to TRBJ1-4, with no confidently assigned D gene. The TCR originated in a human donor with non-small cell lung cancer that progressed on radiotherapy plus ipilimumab. Sequenced material: peripheral blood, taken from a patient treated with radiotherapy plus ipilimumab. Read as DNA, the sequence is TGTGCCAGCAGTTACTCGAGGCCGCCACAAGGAGCGGAACTGTTTTTT. Translated, it gives CASSYSRPPQGAELFF.